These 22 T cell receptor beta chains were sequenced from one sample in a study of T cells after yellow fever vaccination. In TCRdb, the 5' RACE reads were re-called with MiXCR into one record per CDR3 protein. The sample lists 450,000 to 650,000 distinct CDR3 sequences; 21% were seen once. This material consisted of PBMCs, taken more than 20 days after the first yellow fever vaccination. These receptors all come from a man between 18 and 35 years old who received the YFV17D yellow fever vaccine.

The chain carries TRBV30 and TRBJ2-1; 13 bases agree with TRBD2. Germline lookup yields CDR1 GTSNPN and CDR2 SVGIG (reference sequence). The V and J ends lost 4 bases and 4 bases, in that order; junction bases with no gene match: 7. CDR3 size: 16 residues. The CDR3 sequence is CAWNPTGLAGYNEQFF. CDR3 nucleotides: TGTGCCTGGAATCCAACGGGACTAGCGGGATACAATGAGCAGTTCTTC.

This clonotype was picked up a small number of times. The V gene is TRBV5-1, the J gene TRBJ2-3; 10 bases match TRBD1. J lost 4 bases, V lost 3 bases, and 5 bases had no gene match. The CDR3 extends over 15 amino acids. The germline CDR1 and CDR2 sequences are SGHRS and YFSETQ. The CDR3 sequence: CASSWGTGAPDTQYF. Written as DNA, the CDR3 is TGCGCCAGCAGCTGGGGGACAGGGGCTCCAGATACGCAGTATTTT.

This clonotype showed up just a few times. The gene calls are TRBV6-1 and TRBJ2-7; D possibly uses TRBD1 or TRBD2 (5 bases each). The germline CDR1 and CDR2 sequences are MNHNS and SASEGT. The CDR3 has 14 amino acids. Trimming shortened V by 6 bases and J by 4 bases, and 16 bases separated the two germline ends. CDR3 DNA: TGTGCCAGCAGCCAACCGGGACCTCCTTACGAGCAGTACTTC. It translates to CASSQPGPPYEQYF.

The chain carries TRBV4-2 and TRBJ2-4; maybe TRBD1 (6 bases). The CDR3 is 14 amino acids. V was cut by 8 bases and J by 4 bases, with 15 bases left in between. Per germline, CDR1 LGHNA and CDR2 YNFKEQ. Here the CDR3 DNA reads TGTGCCAGCTCACAGGGAATTCAGAAAAACATTCAGTACTTC. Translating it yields CASSQGIQKNIQYF.

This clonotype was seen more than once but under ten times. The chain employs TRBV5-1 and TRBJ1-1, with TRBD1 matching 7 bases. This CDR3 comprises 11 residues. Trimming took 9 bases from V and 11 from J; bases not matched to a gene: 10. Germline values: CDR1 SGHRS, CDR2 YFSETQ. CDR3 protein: CAIRGDPEAFF. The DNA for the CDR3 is TGCGCCATCAGGGGGGACCCCGAGGCTTTCTTT.

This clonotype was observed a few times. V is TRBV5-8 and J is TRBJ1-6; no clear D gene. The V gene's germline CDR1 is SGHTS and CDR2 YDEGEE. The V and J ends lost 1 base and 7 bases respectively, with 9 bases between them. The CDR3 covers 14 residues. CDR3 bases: TGTGCCAGCAGCTTGCTTGGGAGGAATTCACCCCTCCACTTT. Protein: CASSLLGRNSPLHF.

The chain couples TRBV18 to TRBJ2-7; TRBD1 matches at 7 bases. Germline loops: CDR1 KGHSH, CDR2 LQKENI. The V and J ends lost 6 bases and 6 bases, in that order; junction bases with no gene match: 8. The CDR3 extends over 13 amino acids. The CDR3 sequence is CASSPDREGEQYV. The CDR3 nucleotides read TGTGCCAGCTCCCCAGACAGGGAAGGCGAGCAGTACGTC.

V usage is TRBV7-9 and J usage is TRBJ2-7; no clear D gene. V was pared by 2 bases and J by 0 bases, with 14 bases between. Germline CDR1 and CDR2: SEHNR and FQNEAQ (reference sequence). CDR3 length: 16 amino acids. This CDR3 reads CASSLLSQSDSYEQYF. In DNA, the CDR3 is TGTGCCAGCAGCTTACTTTCCCAGAGCGACTCCTACGAGCAGTACTTC.

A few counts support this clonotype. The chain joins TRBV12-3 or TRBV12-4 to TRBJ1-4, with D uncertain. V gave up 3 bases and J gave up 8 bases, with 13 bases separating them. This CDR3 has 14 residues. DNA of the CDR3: TGTGCCAGCAGTTTTAGAGGGAGTCAGGAAAAACTGTTTTTT. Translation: CASSFRGSQEKLFF.

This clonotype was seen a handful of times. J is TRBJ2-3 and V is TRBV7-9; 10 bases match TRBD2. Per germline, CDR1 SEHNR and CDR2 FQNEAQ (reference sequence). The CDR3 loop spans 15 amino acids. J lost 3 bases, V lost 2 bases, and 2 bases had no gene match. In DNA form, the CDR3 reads TGTGCCAGCAGCTTACCGGGACTAGCGACAGATACGCAGTATTTT. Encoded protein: CASSLPGLATDTQYF.

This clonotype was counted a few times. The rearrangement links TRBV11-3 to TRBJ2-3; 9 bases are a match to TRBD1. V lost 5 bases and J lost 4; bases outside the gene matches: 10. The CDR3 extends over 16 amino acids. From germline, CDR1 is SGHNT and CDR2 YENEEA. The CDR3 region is CASSPGTGSPADTQYF. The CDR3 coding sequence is TGTGCCAGCAGCCCCGGGACAGGGAGCCCCGCAGATACGCAGTATTTT. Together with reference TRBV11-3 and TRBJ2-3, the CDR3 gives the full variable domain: EAGVVQSPRYKIIEKKQPVAFWCNPISGHNTLYWYLQNLGQGPELLIRYENEEAVDDSQLPKDRFSAERLKGVDSTLKIQPAELGDSAVYLCASSPGTGSPADTQYFGPGTRLTVL.

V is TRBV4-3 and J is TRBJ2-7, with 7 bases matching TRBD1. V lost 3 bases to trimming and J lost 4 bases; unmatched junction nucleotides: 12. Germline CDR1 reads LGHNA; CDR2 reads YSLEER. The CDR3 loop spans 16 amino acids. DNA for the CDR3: TGCGCCAGCAGCCAGGAACCGACCGGGACAGTATACGAGCAGTACTTC. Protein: CASSQEPTGTVYEQYF.

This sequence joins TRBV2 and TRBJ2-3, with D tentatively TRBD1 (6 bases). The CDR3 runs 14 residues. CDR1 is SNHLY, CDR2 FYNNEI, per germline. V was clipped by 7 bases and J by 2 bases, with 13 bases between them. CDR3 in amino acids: CASMGDKHTDTQYF. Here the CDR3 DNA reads TGTGCCAGCATGGGGGACAAACACACAGATACGCAGTATTTT.

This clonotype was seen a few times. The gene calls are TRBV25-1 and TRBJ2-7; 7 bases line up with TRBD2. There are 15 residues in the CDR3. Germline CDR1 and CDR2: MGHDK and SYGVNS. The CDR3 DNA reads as TGTGCCGGCAGCACTTGGGCTAGCGGTACCTACGAGCAGTACGTC. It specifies CAGSTWASGTYEQYV.

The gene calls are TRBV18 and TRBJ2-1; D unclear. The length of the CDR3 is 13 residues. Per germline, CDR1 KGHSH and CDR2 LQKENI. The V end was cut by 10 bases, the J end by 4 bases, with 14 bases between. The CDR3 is CATHRPSYNEQFF. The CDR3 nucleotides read TGTGCCACCCATCGCCCGTCTTACAATGAGCAGTTCTTC.

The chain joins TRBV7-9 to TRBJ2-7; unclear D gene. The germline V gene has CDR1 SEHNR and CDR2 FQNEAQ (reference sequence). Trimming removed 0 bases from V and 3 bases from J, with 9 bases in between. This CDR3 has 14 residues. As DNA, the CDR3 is TGTGCCAGCAGCTTAGCACCAGAGAACTACGAGCAGTACTTC. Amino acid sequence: CASSLAPENYEQYF.

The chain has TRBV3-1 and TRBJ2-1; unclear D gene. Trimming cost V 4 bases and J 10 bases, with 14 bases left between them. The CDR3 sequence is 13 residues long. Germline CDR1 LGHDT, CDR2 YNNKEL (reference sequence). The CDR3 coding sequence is TGTGCCAGCAGCCCAATACTGCTTACAGAGCAGTTCTTC. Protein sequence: CASSPILLTEQFF.

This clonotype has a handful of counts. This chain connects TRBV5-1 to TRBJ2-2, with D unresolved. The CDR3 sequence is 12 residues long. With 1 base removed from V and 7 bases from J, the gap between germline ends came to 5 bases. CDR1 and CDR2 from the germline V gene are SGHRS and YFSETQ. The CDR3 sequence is CASSLIGGELFF. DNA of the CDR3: TGCGCCAGCAGCTTGATCGGCGGGGAGCTGTTTTTT.

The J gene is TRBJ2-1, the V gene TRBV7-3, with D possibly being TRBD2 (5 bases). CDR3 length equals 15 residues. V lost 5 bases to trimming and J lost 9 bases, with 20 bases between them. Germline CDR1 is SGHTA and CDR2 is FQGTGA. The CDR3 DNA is TGTGCCAGCAGCCCAGGCAGGACCTTAGAGGGTGAGCAGTTCTTC. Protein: CASSPGRTLEGEQFF.

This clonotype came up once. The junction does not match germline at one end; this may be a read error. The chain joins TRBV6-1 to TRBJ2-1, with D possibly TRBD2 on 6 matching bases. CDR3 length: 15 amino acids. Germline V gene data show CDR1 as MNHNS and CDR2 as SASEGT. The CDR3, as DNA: TGTGCCAGCAATCGGGACTCGAGCTCCTACTATGAGCAGTTCTTC. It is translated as CASNRDSSSYYEQFF.

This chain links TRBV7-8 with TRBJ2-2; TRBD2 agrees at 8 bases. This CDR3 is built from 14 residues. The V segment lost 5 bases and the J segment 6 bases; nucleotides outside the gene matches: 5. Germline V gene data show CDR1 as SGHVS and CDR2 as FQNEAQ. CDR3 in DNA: TGTGCCAGCAGCGTACGGGGGGGCCCCGGGGAGCTGTTTTTT. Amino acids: CASSVRGGPGELFF.

DNA of the CDR3: TGTGCCAGCGAGGAACGGGGGCAACTAGATCAGCCCCAGCATTTT. This encodes CASEERGQLDQPQHF. The rearrangement joins TRBV7-8 to TRBJ1-5; D is possibly TRBD1 (6 bases). There are 15 residues in the CDR3. Looked up from germline, CDR1 is SGHVS and CDR2 is FQNEAQ. V shed 8 bases and J shed 5 bases, with 19 bases lying between them. Looking up the rest from reference TRBV7-8 and TRBJ1-5 gives the full variable domain: GAGVSQSPRYKVAKRGQDVALRCDPISGHVSLFWYQQALGQGPEFLTYFQNEAQLDKSGLPSDRFFAERPEGSVSTLKIQRTQQEDSAVYLCASEERGQLDQPQHFGDGTRLSIL.